This TCR beta chain is drawn from a study of T cells in Graves' hyperthyroidism and ophthalmopathy. TCR beta CDR3 region amplification was performed from RNA transcripts. The HTBI primer set served for first-round RT-PCR of the TCR CDR3. TCRdb analysed the multiplex PCR reads with MiXCR anew, one entry per CDR3 protein. The table lists a few hundred thousand distinct CDR3 sequences, approximately 15% of them singletons. In germline, CDR1 is KGHSH, CDR2 LQKENI. V lost 2 bases and J 2 bases, leaving 11 bases between the germline ends. The CDR3 has 15 amino acids. This clonotype came up many times. The sequenced sample was blood. The clonotype comes from a woman younger than 30 with Graves' hyperthyroidism. The rearrangement uses TRBV18 and TRBJ2-3; the D is unclear. CDR3 residues: CASSPSPGLTDTQYF. The DNA of the CDR3 is TGTGCCAGCTCACCAAGTCCGGGCCTCACAGATACGCAGTATTTT. Using reference TRBV18 and TRBJ2-3 for the parts outside the CDR3, the full variable domain is NAGVMQNPRHLVRRRGQEARLRCSPMKGHSHVYWYRQLPEEGLKFMVYLQKENIIDESGMPKERFSAEFPKEGPSILRIQQVVRGDSAAYFCASSPSPGLTDTQYFGPGTRLTVL.